This TCR beta chain is drawn from a study of blood T cells in healthy people across ages. With a J-beta primer mix and a sample-barcoded 5' primer, a second PCR ran about 6 to 11 cycles. Unique molecular identifiers of 12 random nucleotides labeled each cDNA. TCRdb fed the 5' RACE reads into MiXCR, producing one record per CDR3 protein. The sample includes approximately 1.5 million distinct CDR3 sequences, about 31% of them seen just once. On this clonotype: One end of the junction is discordant with germline, which a read error may explain.

CDR1 is MGHRA and CDR2 is YSYEKL in the germline V gene. The CDR3 length is 13 residues. The sample taken for sequencing was blood. The chain links TRBV4-1 to TRBJ2-1; the D gene is possibly TRBD2 (5 bases). The clonotype originates from a woman aged 30 to 39 in good health. For the CDR3, the DNA is TGCGCCCGCAGCCAAGTAGTTGGGAGTGAGCAGTTCTTC. Translation gives CARSQVVGSEQFF.